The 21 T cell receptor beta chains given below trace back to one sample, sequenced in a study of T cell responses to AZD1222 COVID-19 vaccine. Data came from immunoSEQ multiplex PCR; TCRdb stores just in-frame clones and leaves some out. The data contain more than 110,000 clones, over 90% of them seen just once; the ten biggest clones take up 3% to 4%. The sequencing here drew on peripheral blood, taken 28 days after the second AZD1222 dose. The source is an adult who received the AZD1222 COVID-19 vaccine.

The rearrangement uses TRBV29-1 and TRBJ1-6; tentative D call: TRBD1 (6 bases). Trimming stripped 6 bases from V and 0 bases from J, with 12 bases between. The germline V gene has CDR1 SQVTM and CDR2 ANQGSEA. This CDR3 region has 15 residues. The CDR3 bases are TGCAGCGTAAGGGAGGGGGACTCCTATAATTCACCCCTCCACTTT. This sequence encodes CSVREGDSYNSPLHF.

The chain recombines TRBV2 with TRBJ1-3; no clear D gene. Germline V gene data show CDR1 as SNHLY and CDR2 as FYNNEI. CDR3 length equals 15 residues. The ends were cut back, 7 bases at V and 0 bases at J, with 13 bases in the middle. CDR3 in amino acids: CASTGGHSSGNTIYF. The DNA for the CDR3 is TGTGCCAGCACTGGAGGCCATAGCTCTGGAAACACCATATATTTT.

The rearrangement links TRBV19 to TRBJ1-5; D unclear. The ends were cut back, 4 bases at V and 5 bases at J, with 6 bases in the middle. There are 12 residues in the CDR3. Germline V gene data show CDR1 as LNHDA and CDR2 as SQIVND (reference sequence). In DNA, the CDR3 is TGTGCCAGTAGTAAGGCTGATCAGCCCCAGCATTTT. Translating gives CASSKADQPQHF.

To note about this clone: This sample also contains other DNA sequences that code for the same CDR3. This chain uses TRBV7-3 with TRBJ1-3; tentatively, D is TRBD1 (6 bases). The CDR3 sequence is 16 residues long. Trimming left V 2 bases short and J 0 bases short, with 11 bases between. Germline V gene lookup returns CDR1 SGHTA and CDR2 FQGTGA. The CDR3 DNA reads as TGTGCCAGCAGCTTACTAGGGGGTAGCTCTGGAAACACCATATATTTT. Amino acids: CASSLLGGSSGNTIYF.

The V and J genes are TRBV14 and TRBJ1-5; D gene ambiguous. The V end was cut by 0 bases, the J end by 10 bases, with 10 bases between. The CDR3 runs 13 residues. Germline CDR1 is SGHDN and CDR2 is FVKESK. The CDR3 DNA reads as TGTGCCAGCAGCCAAGAGGACGGGGAACCCCAGCATTTT. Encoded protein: CASSQEDGEPQHF.

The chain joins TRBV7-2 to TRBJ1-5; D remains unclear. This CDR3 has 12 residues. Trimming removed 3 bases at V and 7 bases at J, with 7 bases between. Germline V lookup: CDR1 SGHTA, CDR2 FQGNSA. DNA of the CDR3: TGTGCCAGCAGCTTTACGGGGCAGCCCCAGCATTTT. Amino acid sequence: CASSFTGQPQHF.

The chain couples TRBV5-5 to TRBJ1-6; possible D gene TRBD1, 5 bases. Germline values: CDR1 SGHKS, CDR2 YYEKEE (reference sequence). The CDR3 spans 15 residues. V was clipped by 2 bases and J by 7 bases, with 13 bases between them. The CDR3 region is CASSLGTVLNSPLHF. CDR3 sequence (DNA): TGTGCCAGCAGCTTAGGGACGGTTTTGAATTCACCCCTCCACTTT.

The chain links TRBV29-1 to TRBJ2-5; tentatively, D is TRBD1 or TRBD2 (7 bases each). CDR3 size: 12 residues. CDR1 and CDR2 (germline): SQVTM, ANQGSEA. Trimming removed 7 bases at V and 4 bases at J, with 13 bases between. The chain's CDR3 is CSAGGGRETQYF. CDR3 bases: TGCAGCGCAGGGGGGGGGCGAGAGACCCAGTACTTC. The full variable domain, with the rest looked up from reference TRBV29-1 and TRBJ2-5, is SAVISQKPSRDICQRGTSLTIQCQVDSQVTMMFWYRQQPGQSLTLIATANQGSEATYESGFVIDKFPISRPNLTFSTLTVSNMSPEDSSIYLCSAGGGRETQYFGPGTRLLVL.

The CDR3 sequence is CASSLLLAESYNEQFF. The CDR3, as DNA: TGTGCCAGCAGCCTCCTACTAGCGGAGTCCTACAATGAGCAGTTCTTC. This sequence joins TRBV7-9 and TRBJ2-1; 8 bases agree with TRBD2. This CDR3 is built from 16 residues. Germline CDR1 is SEHNR and CDR2 is FQNEAQ (reference sequence). V was pared by 5 bases and J by 1 base, with 7 bases of the junction left unmatched.

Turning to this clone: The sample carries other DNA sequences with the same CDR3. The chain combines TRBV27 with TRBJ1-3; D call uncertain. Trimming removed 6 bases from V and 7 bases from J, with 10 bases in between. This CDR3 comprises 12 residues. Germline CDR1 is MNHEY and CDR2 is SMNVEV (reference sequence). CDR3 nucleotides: TGTGCCAGCAGGGGCAGCGGGAACACCATATATTTT. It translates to CASRGSGNTIYF.

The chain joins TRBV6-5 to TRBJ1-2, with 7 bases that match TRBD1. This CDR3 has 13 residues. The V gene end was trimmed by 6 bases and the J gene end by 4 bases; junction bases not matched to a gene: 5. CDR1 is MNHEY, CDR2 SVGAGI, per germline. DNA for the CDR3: TGTGCCAGCAGGCCGGGACAGCGCTATGGCTACACCTTC. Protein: CASRPGQRYGYTF.

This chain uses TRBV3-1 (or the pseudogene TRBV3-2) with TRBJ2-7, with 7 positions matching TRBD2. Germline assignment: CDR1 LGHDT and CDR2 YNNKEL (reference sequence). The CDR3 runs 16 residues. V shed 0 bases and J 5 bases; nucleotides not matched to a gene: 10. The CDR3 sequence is CASSQDPTSGGHEQYF. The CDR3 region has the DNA TGTGCCAGCAGCCAAGACCCGACTTCGGGAGGCCACGAGCAGTACTTC.

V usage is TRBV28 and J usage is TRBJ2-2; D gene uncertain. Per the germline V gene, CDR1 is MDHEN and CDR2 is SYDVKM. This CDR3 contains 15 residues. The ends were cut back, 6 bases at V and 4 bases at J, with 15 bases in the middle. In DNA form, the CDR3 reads TGTGCCAGCAGCCCCGCCATCCACGGCACCGGGGAGCTGTTTTTT. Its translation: CASSPAIHGTGELFF.

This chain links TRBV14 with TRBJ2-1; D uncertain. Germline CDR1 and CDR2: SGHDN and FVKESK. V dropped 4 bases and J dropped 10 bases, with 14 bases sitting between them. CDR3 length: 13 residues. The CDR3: CASSPKVWVEQFF. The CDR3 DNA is TGTGCCAGCAGCCCAAAGGTCTGGGTAGAGCAGTTCTTC.

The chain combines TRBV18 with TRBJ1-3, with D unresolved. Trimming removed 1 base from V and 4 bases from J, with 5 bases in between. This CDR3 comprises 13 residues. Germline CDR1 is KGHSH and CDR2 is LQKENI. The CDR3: CASSPQNGNTIYF. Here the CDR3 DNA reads TGTGCCAGCTCACCACAAAACGGAAACACCATATATTTT.

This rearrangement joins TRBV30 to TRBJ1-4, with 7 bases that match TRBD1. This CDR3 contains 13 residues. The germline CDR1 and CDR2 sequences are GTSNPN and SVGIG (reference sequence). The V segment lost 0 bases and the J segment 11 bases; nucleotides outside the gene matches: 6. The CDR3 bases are TGTGCCTGGAGTGTTGACAGGGCGGAGAAACTGTTTTTT. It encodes CAWSVDRAEKLFF. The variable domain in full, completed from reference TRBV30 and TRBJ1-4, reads SQTIHQWPATLVQPVGSPLSLECTVEGTSNPNLYWYRQAAGRGLQLLFYSVGIGQISSEVPQNLSASRPQDRQFILSSKKLLLSDSGFYLCAWSVDRAEKLFFGSGTQLSVL.

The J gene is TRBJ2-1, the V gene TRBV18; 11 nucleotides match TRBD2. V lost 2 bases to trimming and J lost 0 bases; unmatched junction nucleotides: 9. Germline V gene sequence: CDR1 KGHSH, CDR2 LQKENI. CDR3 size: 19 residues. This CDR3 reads CASSPGPSGRPSSYNEQFF. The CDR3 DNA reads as TGTGCCAGCTCACCAGGTCCTAGCGGGAGGCCCAGCTCCTACAATGAGCAGTTCTTC.

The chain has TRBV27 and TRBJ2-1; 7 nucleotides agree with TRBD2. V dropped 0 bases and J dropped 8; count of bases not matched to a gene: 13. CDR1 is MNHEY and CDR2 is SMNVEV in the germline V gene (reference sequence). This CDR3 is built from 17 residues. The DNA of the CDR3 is TGTGCCAGCAGTTTATCGTCCCCGAGGTCTAGCGGCCATGAGCAGTTCTTC. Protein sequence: CASSLSSPRSSGHEQFF.

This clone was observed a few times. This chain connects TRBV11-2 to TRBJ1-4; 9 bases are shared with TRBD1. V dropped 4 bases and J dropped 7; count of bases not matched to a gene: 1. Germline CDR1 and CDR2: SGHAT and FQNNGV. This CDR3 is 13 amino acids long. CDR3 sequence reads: CASSWTGAEKLFF. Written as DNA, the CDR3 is TGTGCCAGCAGCTGGACAGGGGCTGAAAAACTGTTTTTT.

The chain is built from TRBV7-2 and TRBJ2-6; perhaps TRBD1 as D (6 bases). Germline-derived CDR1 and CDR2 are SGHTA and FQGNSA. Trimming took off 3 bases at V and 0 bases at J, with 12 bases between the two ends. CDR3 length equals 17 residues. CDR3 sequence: CASSFWTASSGANVLTF. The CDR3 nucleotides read TGTGCCAGCAGCTTTTGGACAGCTAGCTCTGGGGCCAACGTCCTGACTTTC.

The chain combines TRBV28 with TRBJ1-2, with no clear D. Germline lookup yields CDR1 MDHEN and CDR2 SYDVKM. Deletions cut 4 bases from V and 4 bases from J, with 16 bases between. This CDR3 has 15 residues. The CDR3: CASSSVSSGSYGYTF. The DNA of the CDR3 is TGTGCCAGCAGTTCCGTCTCTTCGGGATCCTATGGCTACACCTTC.